This T cell receptor (beta chain) was recovered during a study of cytomegalovirus exposure and HLA in healthy donors. Turning to the study itself: Among the 400 or so donors who were genotyped, roughly 76% fell in the genetic ancestry cluster that is associated with self-reported Caucasian donors.

A word on this clone: No antigen is known for it.

The CDR3 totals 16 residues. Per germline, CDR1 SEHNR and CDR2 FQNEAQ (reference sequence). After removal of 4 bases from V and 2 bases from J, the junction contained 8 bases not matched to a gene. PCR amplification relied on 60 Vbeta primers (plus 13 Jbeta primers). Clones were read by immunoSEQ multiplex PCR, and TCRdb kept only the in-frame ones, dropping some. The data hold 150,000 to 200,000 clones, with around nine tenths observed a single time. Study-level points and caveats: A later analysis linked around 15,000 TCR beta sequences to HLA alleles at 0.05 false discovery rate. Most TCR beta V segments were productive about 90% or about 30% of the time in an earlier analysis.

Sequencing was carried out using PBMCs. This sequence joins TRBV7-9 and TRBJ1-5; 7 bases fit TRBD1. This clonotype was obtained from a woman between 18 and 29 years old in good health and CMV-seronegative. The CDR3 loop reads CASSSSEGAGNQPQHF. As DNA, the CDR3 is TGTGCCAGCAGCTCGTCGGAGGGGGCCGGCAATCAGCCCCAGCATTTT.